This T cell receptor beta chain was identified during a study of cytomegalovirus exposure and HLA in healthy donors. Study background: The 120 validation repertoires and the roughly 690 first-cohort repertoires shared a platform, a later analysis reported. General study findings and limits: High specificity and sensitivity for cytomegalovirus status were reported for the classifier.

Note on this clone: Its cognate antigen is unknown.

TCRdb's table, derived via immunoSEQ multiplex PCR, lists solely in-frame clones and lacks some. In the table there are 150,000 to 200,000 clones, roughly 77% of which are singletons. Per germline, CDR1 MNHNY and CDR2 SVGAGI (reference sequence). The ends lost 5 bases at V and 6 bases at J; junction bases unmatched: 10. The CDR3 extends over 15 amino acids. The sequencing sample was made of PBMCs. The sequence was collected from a woman aged 25-40 years in good health and CMV-seronegative. The V gene is TRBV6-6, the J gene TRBJ2-7; 10 bases align to TRBD1. The CDR3 bases are TGTGCCAGCAGTGCTCGGGACAGGGGCTTAAGCGAGCAGTACTTC. It is translated as CASSARDRGLSEQYF.